These T cell receptor beta chains were read from a single sample in a study of cytomegalovirus exposure and HLA in healthy donors. Libraries were prepared by immunoSEQ multiplex PCR; TCRdb keeps only in-frame clonotypes and omits some of them. The data show roughly 150,000 clones, more than 75% seen once. Material for sequencing was PBMCs. The receptors originated from a man aged 30 to 45 in good health and CMV-seronegative. Both conserved end residues are part of each CDR3. A D gene is named only where the DNA matches it firmly. The size field is filled for only some rows; it gives once, few, many or a size class.

v_gene: TRBV7-8
d_gene: TRBD2
j_gene: TRBJ2-1
abundance: -
CDR3nt: TGTGCCAGCAGCTTCGGTAGCGGGAGTTCCTACAATGAGCAGTTCTTC
CDR3aa: CASSFGSGSSYNEQFF

v_gene: TRBV30
d_gene: -
j_gene: TRBJ1-2
abundance: -
CDR3nt: TGTGCGATCCAAACAGGGTCAAGAGGCTACACCTTC
CDR3aa: CAIQTGSRGYTF

v_gene: TRBV5-1
d_gene: TRBD2
j_gene: TRBJ2-7
abundance: -
CDR3nt: TGCGCCAGCAGACAGGGACTAGCGGGAGTATTCGAGCAGTACTTC
CDR3aa: CASRQGLAGVFEQYF

v_gene: TRBV19
d_gene: TRBD2
j_gene: TRBJ2-1
abundance: -
CDR3nt: TGTGCCAGTGCAAACGGCGGGAGTGAGCAGTTCTTC
CDR3aa: CASANGGSEQFF

v_gene: TRBV14
d_gene: -
j_gene: TRBJ2-1
abundance: -
CDR3nt: TGTGCCAGCAGCCAAGTGGGTGGGCCAGGGTTGGATGAGCAGTTCTTC
CDR3aa: CASSQVGGPGLDEQFF

v_gene: TRBV5-1
d_gene: TRBD2
j_gene: TRBJ2-3
abundance: -
CDR3nt: TGCGCCAGCAGCTTAAGCGGGAGTGATACGCAGTATTTT
CDR3aa: CASSLSGSDTQYF

v_gene: TRBV28
d_gene: -
j_gene: TRBJ1-3
abundance: once
CDR3nt: TGTGCCAGCAGCCTTACAGGGTATTCTTCTGGAAACACCATATATTTT
CDR3aa: CASSLTGYSSGNTIYF

v_gene: TRBV21-1
d_gene: -
j_gene: TRBJ2-7
abundance: -
CDR3nt: TGTGCCAGCACCCGTCCGTCAGGGACTCTCGAGCAGTACTTC
CDR3aa: CASTRPSGTLEQYF

v_gene: TRBV19
d_gene: -
j_gene: TRBJ1-5
abundance: -
CDR3nt: TGTGCCAGTAGTATACCCCCGATGGAGGGGAATAGCAATCAGCCCCAGCATTTT
CDR3aa: CASSIPPMEGNSNQPQHF

v_gene: TRBV10-2
d_gene: -
j_gene: TRBJ1-1
abundance: few
CDR3nt: TGCGCCAGCAGCCTTTTTCCGGGACTGGGTGGTACTGAAGCTTTCTTT
CDR3aa: CASSLFPGLGGTEAFF

v_gene: TRBV14
d_gene: TRBD1
j_gene: TRBJ1-2
abundance: -
CDR3nt: TGTGCCAGCAGCGATTGGACAGGGGGCGTCTATGGCTACACCTTC
CDR3aa: CASSDWTGGVYGYTF

v_gene: TRBV19
d_gene: -
j_gene: TRBJ1-6
abundance: -
CDR3nt: TGTGCCAGTAGTGCAGATGACCGGGATAATTCACCCCTCCACTTT
CDR3aa: CASSADDRDNSPLHF

v_gene: TRBV28
d_gene: TRBD1
j_gene: TRBJ1-2
abundance: -
CDR3nt: TGTGCCAGCGGACAGGGGAAAACCTATGGCTACACCTTC
CDR3aa: CASGQGKTYGYTF

v_gene: TRBV28
d_gene: -
j_gene: TRBJ2-7
abundance: -
CDR3nt: TGTGCCAGTGCCGACGGGACCTACGAGCAGTACTTC
CDR3aa: CASADGTYEQYF

v_gene: TRBV4-1
d_gene: TRBD2
j_gene: TRBJ2-1
abundance: -
CDR3nt: TGCGCCAGCAGCCCACTCGGGGGGGGAAGGTTCTTC
CDR3aa: CASSPLGGGRFF

v_gene: TRBV6-5
d_gene: -
j_gene: TRBJ2-6
abundance: -
CDR3nt: TGTGCCAGCAGTCCAGTCAGCTCTGGGGCCAACGTCCTGACTTTC
CDR3aa: CASSPVSSGANVLTF

v_gene: TRBV9
d_gene: -
j_gene: TRBJ1-5
abundance: -
CDR3nt: TGTGCCAGCAGCCAGGGGTCCAATCAGCCCCAGCATTTT
CDR3aa: CASSQGSNQPQHF

v_gene: TRBV4-1
d_gene: TRBD2
j_gene: TRBJ2-5
abundance: -
CDR3nt: TGCGCCAGCAGCGGACTTCAAGCGGGAGACCAAGAGACCCAGTACTTC
CDR3aa: CASSGLQAGDQETQYF

v_gene: TRBV4-2
d_gene: TRBD2
j_gene: TRBJ2-2
abundance: -
CDR3nt: TGTGCCAGCAGCACCCTGACTAGCGGGAGGACAGCGAACACCGGGGAGCTGTTTTTT
CDR3aa: CASSTLTSGRTANTGELFF

v_gene: TRBV5-5
d_gene: -
j_gene: TRBJ2-2
abundance: -
CDR3nt: TGTGCCAGCAGCTTGGCCTCAGACTCCACCGGGGAGCTGTTTTTT
CDR3aa: CASSLASDSTGELFF

v_gene: TRBV28
d_gene: -
j_gene: TRBJ2-7
abundance: -
CDR3nt: TGTGCCAGCAGTGAGATTCTAGGAACCTACGAGCAGTACTTC
CDR3aa: CASSEILGTYEQYF

v_gene: TRBV25-1
d_gene: -
j_gene: TRBJ2-2
abundance: -
CDR3nt: TGTGCCAGCAGGGGACTCAACACCGGGGAGCTGTTTTTT
CDR3aa: CASRGLNTGELFF

v_gene: TRBV5-1
d_gene: TRBD2
j_gene: TRBJ2-3
abundance: -
CDR3nt: TGCGCCAGCAGCTTGTGGCTAGCGGGAGCAGATACGCAGTATTTT
CDR3aa: CASSLWLAGADTQYF

v_gene: TRBV19
d_gene: TRBD1
j_gene: TRBJ1-4
abundance: -
CDR3nt: TGTGCCAGTAACCCGAGACAGGGGGCGAATGAAAAACTGTTTTTT
CDR3aa: CASNPRQGANEKLFF

v_gene: TRBV28
d_gene: -
j_gene: TRBJ1-2
abundance: -
CDR3nt: TGTGCCAGCAGTTCGGGGATGGCGGGCTCTGGCTACACCTTC
CDR3aa: CASSSGMAGSGYTF

v_gene: TRBV7-2
d_gene: -
j_gene: TRBJ2-5
abundance: -
CDR3nt: TGTGCCAGCAGTTTGGGGGGAACCCAGTACTTC
CDR3aa: CASSLGGTQYF

v_gene: TRBV7-6
d_gene: -
j_gene: TRBJ2-7
abundance: -
CDR3nt: TGTGCCAGCAGCCCAGTATACACTAGCTACGAGCAGTACTTC
CDR3aa: CASSPVYTSYEQYF

v_gene: TRBV5-1
d_gene: -
j_gene: TRBJ2-7
abundance: -
CDR3nt: TGCGCCAGCAGCCAGGGGAGCTCCTACGAGCAGTACTTC
CDR3aa: CASSQGSSYEQYF

v_gene: TRBV9
d_gene: -
j_gene: TRBJ1-2
abundance: -
CDR3nt: TGTGCCAGCAGCGTAGGTCCCTCCCGGGACTATGGCTACACCTTC
CDR3aa: CASSVGPSRDYGYTF

v_gene: TRBV5-1
d_gene: -
j_gene: TRBJ2-5
abundance: -
CDR3nt: TGCGCCAGCAAGACGGACTTGAATCTAGAGACCCAGTACTTC
CDR3aa: CASKTDLNLETQYF

v_gene: TRBV28
d_gene: -
j_gene: TRBJ2-7
abundance: -
CDR3nt: TGTGCCAGCAGAGGGGGAGGGTCCTACGAGCAGTACTTC
CDR3aa: CASRGGGSYEQYF